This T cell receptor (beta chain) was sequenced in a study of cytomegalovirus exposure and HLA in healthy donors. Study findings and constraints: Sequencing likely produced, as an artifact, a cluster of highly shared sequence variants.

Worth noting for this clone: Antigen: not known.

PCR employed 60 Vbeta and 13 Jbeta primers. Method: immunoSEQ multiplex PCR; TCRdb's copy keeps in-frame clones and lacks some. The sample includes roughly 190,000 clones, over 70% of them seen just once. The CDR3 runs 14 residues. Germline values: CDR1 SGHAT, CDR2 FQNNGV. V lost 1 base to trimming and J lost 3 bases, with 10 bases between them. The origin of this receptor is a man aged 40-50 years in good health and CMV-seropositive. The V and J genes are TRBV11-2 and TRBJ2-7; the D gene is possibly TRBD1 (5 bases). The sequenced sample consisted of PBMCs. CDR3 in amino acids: CASSLADRFYEQYF. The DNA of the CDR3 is TGTGCCAGCAGCTTAGCCGACAGATTCTACGAGCAGTACTTC.